This T cell receptor beta chain stems from a study of T cell responses to AZD1222 COVID-19 vaccine. This CDR3 is 16 amino acids long. V lost 1 base to trimming and J lost 4 bases; unmatched junction nucleotides: 5. CDR1 and CDR2 (germline): SGHVS, FNYEAQ. In this sample, this clone turned up a few times. Sequencing was performed with immunoSEQ multiplex PCR; in TCRdb, only in-frame clones are kept and a portion is missing. Among 150,000 or so clones, 85% to 90% were seen once, and the ten largest hold under 2%. The sequence was collected from an adult in good health. The source material was peripheral blood, sampled on day 0 of AZD1222 vaccination. The rearrangement uses TRBV7-6 and TRBJ2-2; 8 nucleotides align to TRBD2. The CDR3, as DNA: TGTGCCAGCAGCTTAGGGGTCGGGAGGGGCACCGGGGAGCTGTTTTTT. It specifies CASSLGVGRGTGELFF.